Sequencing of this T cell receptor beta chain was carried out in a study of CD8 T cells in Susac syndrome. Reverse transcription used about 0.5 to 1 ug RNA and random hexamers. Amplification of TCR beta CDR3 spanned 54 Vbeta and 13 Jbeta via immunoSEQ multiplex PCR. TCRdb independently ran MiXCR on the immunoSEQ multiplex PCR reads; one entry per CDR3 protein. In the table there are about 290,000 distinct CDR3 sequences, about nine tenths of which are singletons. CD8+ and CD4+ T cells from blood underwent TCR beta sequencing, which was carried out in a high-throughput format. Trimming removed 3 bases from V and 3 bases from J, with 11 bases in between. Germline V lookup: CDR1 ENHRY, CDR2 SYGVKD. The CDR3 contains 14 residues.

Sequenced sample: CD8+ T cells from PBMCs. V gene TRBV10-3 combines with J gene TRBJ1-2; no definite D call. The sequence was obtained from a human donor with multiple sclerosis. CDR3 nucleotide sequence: TGTGCCATCAGTGATAGGGCAGGATACTATGGCTACACCTTC. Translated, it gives CAISDRAGYYGYTF.